Listed below are T cell receptor beta chains from one sample, sequenced in a study of CD8 T cells in ankylosing spondylitis. TCRdb processed the 5' RACE reads anew with MiXCR; each CDR3 protein has one entry. The sample has 200,000 to 250,000 distinct CDR3 sequences; about a sixth are singletons. Input material: blood, either unsorted or a sorted T cell fraction (not recorded which). The receptors stem from a male donor with ankylosing spondylitis. The CDR3 runs from the conserved cysteine through the conserved F or W. D genes are given only for firm matches. Size is omitted from some rows. Given values are once, few, many or a class for expanded clones.

v_call	clone_size	j_call	d_call	cdr3_nt	cdr3_aa
TRBV7-6	few	TRBJ2-2	-	TGTGCCAGCAGCACAACGACAGACACCGGGGAGCTGTTTTTT	CASSTTTDTGELFF
TRBV29-1	few	TRBJ1-2	TRBD1	TGCAGCGTTGAAGATTGGACAGGGGAGAACTATGGCTACACCTTC	CSVEDWTGENYGYTF
TRBV7-9	many	TRBJ2-2	TRBD2	TGTGCCAGCAGCTTAGTGATAGCGGGGCCGAACACCGGGGAGCTGTTTTTT	CASSLVIAGPNTGELFF
TRBV19	few	TRBJ1-5	-	TGTGCCAGTAGTATTACCTCAGGGGCCCACCAGCATTTT	CASSITSGAHQHF
TRBV6-5	-	TRBJ2-2	-	TGTGCCAGCAGTTACTCGACCTCTACGAACACCGGGGAGCTGTTTTTT	CASSYSTSTNTGELFF
TRBV12-3/TRBV12-4	-	TRBJ2-6	TRBD2	TGTGCCAGCACCCGGCGGGGGTCCGGGGCCAACGTCCTGACTTTC	CASTRRGSGANVLTF
TRBV29-1	many	TRBJ2-1	TRBD2	TGCAGCGTTGAAGTCGTGGGGGAACTAGCGGGAGGGCCGGGCTCCTACAATGAGCAGTTCTTC	CSVEVVGELAGGPGSYNEQFF
TRBV4-1	-	TRBJ1-2	TRBD1	TGCGCCAGCAGCCTCACCGGGACAGGGAATAACTATGGCTACACCTTC	CASSLTGTGNNYGYTF
TRBV7-8	-	TRBJ1-4	-	TGTGCCAGCACCATCACAGCATCTAATGAAAAACTGTTTTTT	CASTITASNEKLFF
TRBV12-3/TRBV12-4	many	TRBJ1-1	TRBD1	TGTGCCAGCAGCCCAAGGGGGCGGGCTGAAGCTTTCTTT	CASSPRGRAEAFF
TRBV7-8	-	TRBJ2-7	TRBD1	TGTGCCAGCAGCCAACGGGGACAGTCCTACGAGCAGTACTTC	CASSQRGQSYEQYF
TRBV6-1	-	TRBJ2-7	-	TGTGCCGGCCAGGGAGTGGACTCCTACGAGCAGTACTTC	CAGQGVDSYEQYF
TRBV4-2	-	TRBJ1-1	TRBD1	TGTGCCAGCAGTGGCTACCCGCTAACAGGGGGCGGCTGGTTCTACACTGAAGCTTTCTTT	CASSGYPLTGGGWFYTEAFF
TRBV5-6	many	TRBJ2-2	-	TGTGCCAGCAGCCCCACAGGGTTCACCGGGGAGCTGTTTTTT	CASSPTGFTGELFF
TRBV2	-	TRBJ1-2	-	TGTGCCAGCAGTGTTTGGGGGCCCGGCTACACCTTC	CASSVWGPGYTF